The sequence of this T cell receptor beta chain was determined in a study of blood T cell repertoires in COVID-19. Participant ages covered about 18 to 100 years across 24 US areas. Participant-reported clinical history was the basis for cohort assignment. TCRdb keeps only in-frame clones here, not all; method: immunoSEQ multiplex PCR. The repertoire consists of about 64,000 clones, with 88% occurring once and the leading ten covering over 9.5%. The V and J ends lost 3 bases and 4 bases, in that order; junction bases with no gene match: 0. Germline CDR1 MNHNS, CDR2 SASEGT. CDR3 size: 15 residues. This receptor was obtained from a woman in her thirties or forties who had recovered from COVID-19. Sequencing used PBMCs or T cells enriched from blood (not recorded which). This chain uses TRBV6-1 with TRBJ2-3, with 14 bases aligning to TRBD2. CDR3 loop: CASSETSGGADTQYF. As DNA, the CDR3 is TGTGCCAGCAGTGAGACTAGCGGGGGGGCAGATACGCAGTATTTT.